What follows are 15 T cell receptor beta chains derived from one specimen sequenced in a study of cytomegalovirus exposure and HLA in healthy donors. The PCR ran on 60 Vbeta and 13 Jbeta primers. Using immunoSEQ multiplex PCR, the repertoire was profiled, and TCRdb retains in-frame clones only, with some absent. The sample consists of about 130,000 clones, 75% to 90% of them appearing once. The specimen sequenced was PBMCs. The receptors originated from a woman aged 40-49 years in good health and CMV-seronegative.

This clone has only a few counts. CDR3 sequence: CASSQGLGNQPQHF. The DNA of the CDR3 is TGTGCCAGCAGTCAGGGCTTGGGCAATCAGCCCCAGCATTTT. The V gene is TRBV27, the J gene TRBJ1-5; a possible D gene is TRBD1 (5 bases). Trimming pared 5 bases from V and 2 bases from J, leaving 10 bases between. Germline CDR1 MNHEY, CDR2 SMNVEV (reference sequence). This CDR3 has 14 residues.

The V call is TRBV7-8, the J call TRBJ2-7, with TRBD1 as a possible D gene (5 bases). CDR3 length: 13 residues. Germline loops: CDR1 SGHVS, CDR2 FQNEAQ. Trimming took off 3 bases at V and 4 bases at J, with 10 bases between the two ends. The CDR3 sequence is CASSLTDYYEQYF. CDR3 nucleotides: TGTGCCAGCAGCTTGACAGATTATTACGAGCAGTACTTC.

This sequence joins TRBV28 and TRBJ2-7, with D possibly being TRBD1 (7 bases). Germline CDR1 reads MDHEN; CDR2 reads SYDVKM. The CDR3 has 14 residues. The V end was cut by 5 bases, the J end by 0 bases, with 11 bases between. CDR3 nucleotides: TGTGCCAGCAGTCCGGGGGACAGCTCCTACGAGCAGTACTTC. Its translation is CASSPGDSSYEQYF.

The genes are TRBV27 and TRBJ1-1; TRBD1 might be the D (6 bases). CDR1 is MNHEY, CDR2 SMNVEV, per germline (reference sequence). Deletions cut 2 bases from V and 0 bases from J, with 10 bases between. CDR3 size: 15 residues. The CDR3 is CASSLGGQMNTEAFF. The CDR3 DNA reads TGTGCCAGCAGTTTAGGAGGACAGATGAACACTGAAGCTTTCTTT.

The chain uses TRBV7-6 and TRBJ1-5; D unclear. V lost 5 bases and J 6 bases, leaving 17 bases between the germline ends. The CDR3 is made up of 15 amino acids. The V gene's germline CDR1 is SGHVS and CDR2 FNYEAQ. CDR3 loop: CASSPQVRVGQPQHF. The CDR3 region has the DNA TGTGCCAGCAGCCCCCAAGTGAGGGTGGGTCAGCCCCAGCATTTT.

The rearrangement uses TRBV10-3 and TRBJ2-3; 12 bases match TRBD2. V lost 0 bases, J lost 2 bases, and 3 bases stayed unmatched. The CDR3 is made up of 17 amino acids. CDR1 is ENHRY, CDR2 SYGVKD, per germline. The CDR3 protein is CAISESRTSGDTDTQYF. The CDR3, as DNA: TGTGCCATCAGTGAGTCAAGGACTAGCGGGGACACAGATACGCAGTATTTT.

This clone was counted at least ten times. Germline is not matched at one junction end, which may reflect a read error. CDR3 residues: CASSREPGGYDEQFF. CDR3 DNA sequence: TGTGCCAGCAGCCGAGAGCCGGGGGGCTACGATGAGCAGTTCTTC. The genes are TRBV4-2 and TRBJ2-1, with a possible D match to TRBD2 (7 bases). The CDR3 is made up of 15 amino acids. The germline V gene has CDR1 LGHNA and CDR2 YNFKEQ.

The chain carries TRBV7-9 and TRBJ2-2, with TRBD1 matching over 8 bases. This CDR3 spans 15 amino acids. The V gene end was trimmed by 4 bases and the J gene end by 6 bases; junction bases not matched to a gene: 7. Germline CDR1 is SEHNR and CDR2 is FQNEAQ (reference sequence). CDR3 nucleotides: TGTGCCAGCAGCTGGACAGGGAGACAGGCCGGGGAGCTGTTTTTT. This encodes CASSWTGRQAGELFF.

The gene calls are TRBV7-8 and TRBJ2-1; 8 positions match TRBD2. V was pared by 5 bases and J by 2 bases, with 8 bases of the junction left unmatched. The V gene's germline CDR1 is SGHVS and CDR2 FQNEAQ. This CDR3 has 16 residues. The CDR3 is CASSPRAGGPYNEQFF. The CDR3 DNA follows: TGTGCCAGCAGCCCCCGGGCGGGGGGCCCCTACAATGAGCAGTTCTTC.

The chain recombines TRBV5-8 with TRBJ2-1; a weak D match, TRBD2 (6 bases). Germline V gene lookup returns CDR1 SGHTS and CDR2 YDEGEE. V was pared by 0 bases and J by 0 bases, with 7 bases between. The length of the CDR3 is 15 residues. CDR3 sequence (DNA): TGTGCCAGCAGCTTGGGGGGAGGCTCCTACAATGAGCAGTTCTTC. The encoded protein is CASSLGGGSYNEQFF.

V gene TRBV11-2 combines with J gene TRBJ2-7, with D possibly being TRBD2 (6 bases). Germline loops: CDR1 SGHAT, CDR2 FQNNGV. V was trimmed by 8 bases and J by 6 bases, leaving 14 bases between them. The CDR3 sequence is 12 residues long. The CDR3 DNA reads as TGTGCCAGCGGGACTCCCTTGGGCGAGCAGTACTTC. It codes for CASGTPLGEQYF.

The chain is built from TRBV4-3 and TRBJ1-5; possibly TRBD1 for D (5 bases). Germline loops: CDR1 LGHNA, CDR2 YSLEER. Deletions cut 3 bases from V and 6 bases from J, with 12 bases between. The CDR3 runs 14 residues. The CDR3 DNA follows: TGCGCCAGCAGCCACGGGAGGGGCGGTCAGCCCCAGCATTTT. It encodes CASSHGRGGQPQHF.

DNA for the CDR3: TGCGCCAGCAGCCAAGATCTGCAGGGCTACAATGAGCAGTTCTTC. As protein: CASSQDLQGYNEQFF. This chain joins TRBV4-1 and TRBJ2-1; D possibly corresponds to TRBD1 (5 bases). CDR3 length: 15 residues. Germline CDR1 and CDR2: MGHRA and YSYEKL. Trimming cost V 0 bases and J 3 bases, with 9 bases left between them.

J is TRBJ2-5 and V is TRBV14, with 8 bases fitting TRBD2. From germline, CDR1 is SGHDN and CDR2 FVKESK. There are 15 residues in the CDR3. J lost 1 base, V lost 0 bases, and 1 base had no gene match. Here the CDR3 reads CASSQELAVQETQYF. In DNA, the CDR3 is TGTGCCAGCAGCCAAGAACTAGCGGTCCAAGAGACCCAGTACTTC.

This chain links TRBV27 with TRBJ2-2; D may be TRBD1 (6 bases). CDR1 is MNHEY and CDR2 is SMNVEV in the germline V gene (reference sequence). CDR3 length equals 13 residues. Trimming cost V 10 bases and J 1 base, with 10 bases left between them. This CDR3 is CAIAQGNTGELFF. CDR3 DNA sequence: TGTGCCATCGCACAGGGGAACACCGGGGAGCTGTTTTTT.